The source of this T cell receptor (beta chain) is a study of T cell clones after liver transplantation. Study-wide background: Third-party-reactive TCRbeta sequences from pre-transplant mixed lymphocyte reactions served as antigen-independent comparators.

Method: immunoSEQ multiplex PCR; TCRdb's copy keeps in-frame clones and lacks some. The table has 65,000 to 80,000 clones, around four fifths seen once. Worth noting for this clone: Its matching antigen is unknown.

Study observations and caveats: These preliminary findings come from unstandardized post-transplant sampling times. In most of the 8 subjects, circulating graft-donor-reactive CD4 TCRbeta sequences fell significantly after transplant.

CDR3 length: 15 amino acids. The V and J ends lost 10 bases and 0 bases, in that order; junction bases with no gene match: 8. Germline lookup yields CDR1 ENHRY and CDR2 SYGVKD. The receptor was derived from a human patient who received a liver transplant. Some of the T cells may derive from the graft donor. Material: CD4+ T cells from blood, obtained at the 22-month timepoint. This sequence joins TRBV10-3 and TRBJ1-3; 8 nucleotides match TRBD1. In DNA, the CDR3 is TGTGCCACGGGCGGACAGGGTCTCTCTGGAAACACCATATATTTT. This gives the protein CATGGQGLSGNTIYF.